The table lists the clone carrying this T cell receptor beta chain with many counts. Its antigen remains unknown. The sample comes from a study of T cells in Graves' hyperthyroidism and ophthalmopathy. Notes on the study in general: The authors' 13 V-J model separated ophthalmopathy from stable hyperthyroidism. Ophthalmopathy, as predicted by the model, came a median about six months after the prediction.

Germline V lookup: CDR1 ENHRY, CDR2 SYGVKD. The CDR3 spans 17 residues. V shed 10 bases and J 3 bases; nucleotides not matched to a gene: 20. Amplified TCR beta CDR3 regions came from RNA transcripts. Using the HTBI primer set, a first-round RT-PCR was run on the TCR CDR3. TCRdb itself ran the multiplex PCR reads through MiXCR, one entry per CDR3 protein. The data show fewer than 650,000 distinct CDR3 sequences, 11% to 15% seen once. Sequenced input: blood. The chain carries TRBV10-3 and TRBJ1-1; 7 bases are shared with TRBD1. The TCR was taken from a young woman with Graves' ophthalmopathy. CDR3 bases: TGTGCCAGCACCGGGTTCCAGACAGGGAGCGCTGACACTGAAGCTTTCTTT. Amino acids: CASTGFQTGSADTEAFF.